The T cell receptor (beta chain) described here comes from a study of blood T cell repertoires in COVID-19 (dated by TCRdb to 2018 to 2020). In terms of the full investigation: Collaborator samples came from the United States, Italy and Spain and covered acute and convalescent phases of COVID-19. The material from the prospective study consisted of cDNA or gDNA derived from T cells, B-cell-depleted T cells, or PBMCs. The dataset comprised deeply sampled blood TCRbeta repertoires from subjects exposed to, actively infected with, or recovered from COVID-19. The repertoires were made available in a free public database intended to serve as a resource for research on the immune response to SARS-CoV-2. Samples came from the ongoing ImmuneRACE study (first 160 participants) plus 1,254 subjects from 6 global collaborators. The sample metadata nearly always contained a de-identified subject ID, COVID-19 status, age in years and sex. Where available, HLA class I and class II types were taken from metadata supplied by the sample provider and were not determined by assay-based typing. General findings and caveats noted by the study authors: The quantity of clinical and demographic metadata differed by source and by participant and was supplied without curation.

About this clone itself: What antigen it recognizes has not been identified. Nothing much larger sits one base from this clone, and base qualities are not available.

A second Seattle source provided samples from volunteer blood donors who had recovered from COVID-19. Collaborating institutions collected whole blood in K2EDTA tubes following their own protocols. For TCRbeta analysis, collaborator samples were shipped as frozen whole blood, as isolated PBMCs, or as DNA extracted from either sample type. TCRbeta CDR3 regions were amplified from genomic DNA using the immunoSEQ Assay, a bias-controlled multiplex PCR. Per the authors' processing: The number of nucleated cells in each sample was estimated from the amplification of reference gene primers within the assay. To quantify the absolute abundance of each unique TCRbeta CDR3 rearrangement, sequence reads were collapsed and filtered. For each sample, productive Simpson clonality was calculated as the square root of Simpson's diversity index over productive rearrangements. Held by TCRdb, this immuneACCESS table contains in-frame sequences only and omits some clones. Under half of the omission traces to an unresolved V gene where checked; the cause of the rest is unknown. V, J and clone size derive from that table, while D and trimming were established from the DNA sequence. The table for this sample lists just under 350,000 clones; around 91% of them were counted only once. The ten most abundant clones make up less than 3.5% of the sample.

The germline V gene gives CDR1 as MDHEN and CDR2 as SYDVKM. V is cut back by 6 bases and J by 1 base, with 3 bases in the junction unmatched. The CDR3 covers 15 residues, taking in both the cysteine and the phenylalanine. The entry retains the CDR3 DNA only, 45 bases that are in frame from base 1. The TCR comes from a woman aged 18-29 years who had recovered from COVID-19. Sequencing was done on a sample of peripheral blood. This receptor chain uses TRBV28 and TRBJ2-6, with 7 middle bases fitting TRBD1. The nucleotide sequence is given as TGTGCCAGCAGGAGACAGGGTTCTGGGGCCAACGTCCTGACTTTC. Its translation is CASRRQGSGANVLTF.